This passage covers 2 T cell receptor beta chains from one sample sequenced in a study of cytomegalovirus exposure and HLA in healthy donors. Amplification used 60 Vbeta primers and 13 Jbeta primers. Profiled with immunoSEQ multiplex PCR; TCRdb holds only in-frame clones, not every one. The table shows more than 85,000 clones, with over 60% occurring only once. Specimen: PBMCs. These TCRs come from a female donor in good health and CMV-seronegative.

The chain links TRBV5-8 to TRBJ1-2; D perhaps matches TRBD1 (5 bases). V was pared by 1 base and J by 4 bases, with 17 bases between. CDR1 and CDR2 (germline): SGHTS, YDEGEE. The CDR3 covers 16 residues. CDR3 amino acids: CASSLWQGSPAYGYTF. The CDR3 DNA reads TGTGCCAGCAGCTTGTGGCAGGGCTCGCCTGCCTATGGCTACACCTTC.

This clone came up once. The chain couples TRBV7-9 to TRBJ2-4; 8 bases agree with TRBD1. This CDR3 region has 15 residues. J gave up 3 bases and V 4 bases, and 5 bases lay outside the gene matches. Germline-derived CDR1 and CDR2 are SEHNR and FQNEAQ (reference sequence). The CDR3 sequence: CASSSPDRDKNIQYF. CDR3 in DNA: TGTGCCAGCAGCTCTCCGGACAGGGACAAAAACATTCAGTACTTC.